The next 7 T cell receptor beta chains were all read from a single sample in a study of molecular identifiers for immune sequencing clone quantification. TCRdb used MiXCR to reprocess the PCR reads, holding one entry per CDR3 protein. The sample has about 510,000 distinct CDR3 sequences; about a fifth are singletons. Sample: naive CD8+ T cells from blood, with Jurkat cell RNA spiked in. Sample subset: FACS-sorted CD8+CD4-CCR7+CD45RA+ naive T cells. Every receptor here comes from a human donor in good health. Some libraries in this study had Jurkat cell RNA spiked in.

This clonotype occurred many times. The chain has TRBV4-1 and TRBJ2-3; D call uncertain. V shed 3 bases and J shed 2 bases, with 9 bases lying between them. CDR1 and CDR2 (germline): MGHRA, YSYEKL. The CDR3 is 14 residues long. DNA for the CDR3: TGCGCCAGCAGCCAGATAGGGTACACAGATACGCAGTATTTT. This codes for CASSQIGYTDTQYF.

This rearrangement joins TRBV2 to TRBJ2-7; TRBD2 matches at 10 bases. Germline V gene sequence: CDR1 SNHLY, CDR2 FYNNEI. The V segment lost 2 bases and the J segment 0 bases; nucleotides outside the gene matches: 10. The CDR3 spans 18 residues. CDR3 residues: CASSESWVLAGDSYEQYF. CDR3 DNA sequence: TGTGCCAGCAGTGAAAGCTGGGTCCTAGCGGGGGACTCCTACGAGCAGTACTTC.

This clonotype occurred many times. V is TRBV4-1 and J is TRBJ2-7; 9 positions agree with TRBD2. The CDR3 length is 15 residues. V shed 1 base and J 1 base; nucleotides not matched to a gene: 2. Germline CDR1 reads MGHRA; CDR2 reads YSYEKL. In DNA, the CDR3 is TGCGCCAGCAGCCAAGGAAGCGGGGGGTCCTACGAGCAGTACTTC. It specifies CASSQGSGGSYEQYF.

Points on this clonotype: This may arise from a read error, as a much more abundant clone is one base away. The chain links TRBV7-2 to TRBJ1-5; D is possibly TRBD1 (6 bases). Germline CDR1 is SGHTA and CDR2 is FQGNSA. This CDR3 contains 15 residues. In DNA, the CDR3 is TGTGCCAGCAGCCCTACAGGGTATAGCCATCAGCCCCAGCATTTT. Protein product: CASSPTGYSHQPQHF.

In its sample, this clonotype was seen many times. The J gene is TRBJ2-3, the V gene TRBV6-2 or TRBV6-3; D is undetermined. The V end was cut by 5 bases, the J end by 0 bases, with 15 bases between. The CDR3 has 16 residues. Germline V gene sequence: CDR1 MNHEY, CDR2 SVGEGT. CDR3 sequence reads: CASSDTATPSTDTQYF. As DNA, the CDR3 is TGTGCCAGCAGTGATACAGCTACACCCAGCACAGATACGCAGTATTTT.

To note about this clonotype: The final CDR3 position lacks the conserved phenylalanine or tryptophan, pointing to a likely read error. This chain links TRBV27 with TRBJ2-7; 9 bases agree with TRBD2. The CDR3 consists of 15 residues. The trim removed 6 bases at V and 1 base at J, leaving 7 bases unmatched. From germline, CDR1 is MNHEY and CDR2 SMNVEV (reference sequence). The CDR3 bases are TGTGCCAGCAGACCTTTAGCGGGGGCATCCTACGAGCAGTACTCC. Its translation: CASRPLAGASYEQYS.

Only one count was recorded for this clonotype. As DNA, the CDR3 is TGTGCCAGCAGCCAACGGGGGTTTTGGTACGAGCAGTACTTC. Protein: CASSQRGFWYEQYF. J is TRBJ2-7 and V is TRBV27, with a tentative D call TRBD2 (6 bases). The germline gives CDR1 MNHEY, CDR2 SMNVEV (reference sequence). Trimming took 6 bases from V and 4 from J, leaving 16 bases between them. There are 14 residues in the CDR3.